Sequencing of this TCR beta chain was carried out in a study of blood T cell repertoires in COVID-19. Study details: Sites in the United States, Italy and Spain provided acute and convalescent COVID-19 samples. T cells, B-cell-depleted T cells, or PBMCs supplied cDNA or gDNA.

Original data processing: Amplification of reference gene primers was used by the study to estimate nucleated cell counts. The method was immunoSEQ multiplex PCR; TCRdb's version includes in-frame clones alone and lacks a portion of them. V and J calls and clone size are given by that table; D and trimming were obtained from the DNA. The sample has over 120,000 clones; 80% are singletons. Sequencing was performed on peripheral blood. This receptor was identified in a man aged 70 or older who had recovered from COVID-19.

CDR3 bases: TGTGCCAGTAGTATCATGGGCAAGAACACTGAAGCTTTCTTT. Protein: CASSIMGKNTEAFF. The chain couples TRBV19 to TRBJ1-1, with no clear D. This CDR3 is built from 14 residues. Germline loops: CDR1 LNHDA, CDR2 SQIVND (reference sequence). V was pared by 3 bases and J by 1 base, with 9 bases between.